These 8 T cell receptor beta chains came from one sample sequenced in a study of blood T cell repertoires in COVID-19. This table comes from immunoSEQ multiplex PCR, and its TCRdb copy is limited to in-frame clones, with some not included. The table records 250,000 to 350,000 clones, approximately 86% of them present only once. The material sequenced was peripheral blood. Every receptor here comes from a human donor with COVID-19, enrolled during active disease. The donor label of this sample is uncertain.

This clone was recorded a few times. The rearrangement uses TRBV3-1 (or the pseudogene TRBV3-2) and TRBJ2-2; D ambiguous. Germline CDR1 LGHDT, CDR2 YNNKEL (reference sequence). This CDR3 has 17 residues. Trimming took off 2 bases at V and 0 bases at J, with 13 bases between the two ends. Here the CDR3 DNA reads TGTGCCAGCAGCCAAACCCCGATGGGCCCGAACACCGGGGAGCTGTTTTTT. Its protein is CASSQTPMGPNTGELFF.

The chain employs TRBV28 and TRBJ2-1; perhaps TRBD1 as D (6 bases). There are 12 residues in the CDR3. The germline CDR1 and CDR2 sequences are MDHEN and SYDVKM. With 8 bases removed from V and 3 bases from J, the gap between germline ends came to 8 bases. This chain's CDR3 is CASQGYYNEQFF. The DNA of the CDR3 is TGTGCCAGCCAGGGGTACTACAATGAGCAGTTCTTC.

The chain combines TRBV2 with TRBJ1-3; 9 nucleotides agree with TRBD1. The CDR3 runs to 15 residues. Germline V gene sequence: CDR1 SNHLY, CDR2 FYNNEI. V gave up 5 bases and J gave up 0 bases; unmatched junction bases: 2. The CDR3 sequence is CASSTGGLSGNTIYF. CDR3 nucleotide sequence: TGTGCCAGCAGTACAGGGGGCCTCTCTGGAAACACCATATATTTT.

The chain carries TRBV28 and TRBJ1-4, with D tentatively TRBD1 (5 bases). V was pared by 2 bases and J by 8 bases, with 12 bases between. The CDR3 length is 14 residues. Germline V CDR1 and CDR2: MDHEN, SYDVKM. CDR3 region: CASSLLGLREKLFF. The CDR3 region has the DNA TGTGCCAGCAGTTTACTGGGGCTTCGGGAAAAACTGTTTTTT.

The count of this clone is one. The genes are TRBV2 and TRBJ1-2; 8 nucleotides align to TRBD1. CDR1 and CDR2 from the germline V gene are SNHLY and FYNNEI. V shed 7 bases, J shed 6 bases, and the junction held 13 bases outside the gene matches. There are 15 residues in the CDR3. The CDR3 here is CASTQESPGGHGYTF. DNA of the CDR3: TGTGCCAGCACGCAGGAATCCCCAGGGGGCCATGGCTACACCTTC.

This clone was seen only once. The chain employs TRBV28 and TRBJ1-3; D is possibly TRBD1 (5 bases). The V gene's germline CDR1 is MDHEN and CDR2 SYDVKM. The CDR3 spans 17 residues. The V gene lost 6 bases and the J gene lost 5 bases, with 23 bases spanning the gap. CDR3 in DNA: TGTGCCAGCAGACCCTTTCCGGGGGGAGATGTCAGAAACACCATATATTTT. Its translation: CASRPFPGGDVRNTIYF.

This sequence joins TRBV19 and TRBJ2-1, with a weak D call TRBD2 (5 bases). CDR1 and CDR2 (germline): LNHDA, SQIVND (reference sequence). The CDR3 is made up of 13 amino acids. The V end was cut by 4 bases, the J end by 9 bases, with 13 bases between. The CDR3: CASSTERETEQFF. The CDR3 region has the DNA TGTGCCAGTAGTACCGAGAGGGAGACTGAGCAGTTCTTC.

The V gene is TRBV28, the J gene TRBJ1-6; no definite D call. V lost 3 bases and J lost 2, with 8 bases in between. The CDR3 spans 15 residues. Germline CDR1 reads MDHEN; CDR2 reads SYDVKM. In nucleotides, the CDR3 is TGTGCCAGCAGTTTGCCAGGAACCTATAATTCACCCCTCCACTTT. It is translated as CASSLPGTYNSPLHF.